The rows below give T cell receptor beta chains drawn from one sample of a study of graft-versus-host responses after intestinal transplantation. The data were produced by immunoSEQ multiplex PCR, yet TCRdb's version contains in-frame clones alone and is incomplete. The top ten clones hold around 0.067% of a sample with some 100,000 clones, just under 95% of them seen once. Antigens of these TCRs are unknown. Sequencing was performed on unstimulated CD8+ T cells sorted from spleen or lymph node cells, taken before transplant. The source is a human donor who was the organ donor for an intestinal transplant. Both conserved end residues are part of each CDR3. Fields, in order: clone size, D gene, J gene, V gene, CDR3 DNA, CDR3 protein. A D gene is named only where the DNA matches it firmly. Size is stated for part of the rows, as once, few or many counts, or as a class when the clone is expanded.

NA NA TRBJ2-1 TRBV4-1 TGCGCCAGCAGCCAAGGACTAGGGCATAATGAGCAGTTCTTC CASSQGLGHNEQFF
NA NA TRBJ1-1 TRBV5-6 TGTGCCAGCAGCTTGTTAGGAACAGGCTTGGGGAACACTGAAGCTTTCTTT CASSLLGTGLGNTEAFF
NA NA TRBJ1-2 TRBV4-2 TGTGCCAGCAGCCAAGAGACACACGGTTTTGGTGGCTACACCTTC CASSQETHGFGGYTF
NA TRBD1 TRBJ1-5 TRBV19 TGTGCCAGTAGTATAGCGGCAGGGGGGTTCAATCAGCCCCAGCATTTT CASSIAAGGFNQPQHF
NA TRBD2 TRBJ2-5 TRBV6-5 TGTGCCAGCGGTCTTTACGGACTAGCCCAAGAGACCCAGTACTTC CASGLYGLAQETQYF
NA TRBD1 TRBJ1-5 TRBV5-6 TGTGCCAGCAGCTTGTGGGAGACAGGGGGCAATCAGCCCCAGCATTTT CASSLWETGGNQPQHF
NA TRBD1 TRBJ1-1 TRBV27 TGTGCCAGCAGTTTAACAGGGGAGAGGATGAACACTGAAGCTTTCTTT CASSLTGERMNTEAFF
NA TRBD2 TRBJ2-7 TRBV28 TGTGCCAGCAGTTTATCGGGAGGGTGGGCCTACGAGCAGTACTTC CASSLSGGWAYEQYF
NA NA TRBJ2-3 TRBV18 TGTGCCAGCTCACCTGTCGGGGGGCGCACAGATACGCAGTATTTT CASSPVGGRTDTQYF
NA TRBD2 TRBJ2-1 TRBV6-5 TGTGCCAGCAGCCGGACTAGCGGGAGGCCTGAGCAGTTCTTC CASSRTSGRPEQFF
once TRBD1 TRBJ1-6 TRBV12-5 TGTGCTAGTGGTCAATGGACAGGTTATTATAATTCACCCCTCCACTTT CASGQWTGYYNSPLHF
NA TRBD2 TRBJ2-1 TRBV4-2 TGTGCCAGCAGCCAAGATACTAGCGTTAGCTCCTACAATGAGCAGTTCTTC CASSQDTSVSSYNEQFF
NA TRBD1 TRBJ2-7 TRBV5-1 TGCGCCAGCAGCTTCGCACAGGGGGTCTCCTACGAGCAGTACTTC CASSFAQGVSYEQYF
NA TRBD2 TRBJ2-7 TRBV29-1 TGCAGCGTTGAAGACCCTACCCTAGCGGGAGGGCTTCAAGAGCAGTACTTC CSVEDPTLAGGLQEQYF
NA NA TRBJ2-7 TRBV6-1 TGTGCCAGCAGCGAGTTCGAGGGGGGGGCCATCGAGCAGTACTTC CASSEFEGGAIEQYF
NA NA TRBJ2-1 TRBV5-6 TGTGCCAGCAGCTATATAGATTCCTACAATGAGCAGTTCTTC CASSYIDSYNEQFF
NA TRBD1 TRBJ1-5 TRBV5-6 TGTGCCAGCAGCTTGGCCGGGACAGGGGGTCAGCCCCAGCATTTT CASSLAGTGGQPQHF
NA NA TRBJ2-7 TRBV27 TGTGCCAGCAGTTCGGACTTGAGAAACTACGAGCAGTACTTC CASSSDLRNYEQYF
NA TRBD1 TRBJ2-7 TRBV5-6 TGTGCCAGCAGCTGGGGACAGACCTACGAGCAGTACTTC CASSWGQTYEQYF
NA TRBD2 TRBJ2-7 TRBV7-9 TGTGCCAGCAGCCCAAGCGGGAGGGGAAAACCCTACGAGCAGTACTTC CASSPSGRGKPYEQYF
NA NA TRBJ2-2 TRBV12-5 TGTGCTAGTGGTTTGGCCAAGTATGTGAGATTCACCGGGGAGCTGTTTTTT CASGLAKYVRFTGELFF
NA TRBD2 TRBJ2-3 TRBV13 TGTGCCAGCAGGGGACTAGCGGGGGGCCTCACAGATACGCAGTATTTT CASRGLAGGLTDTQYF
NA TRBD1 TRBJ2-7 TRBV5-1 TGCGCCAGCAGCCTGAGGACAGGGTATTCCTACGAGCAGTACTTC CASSLRTGYSYEQYF
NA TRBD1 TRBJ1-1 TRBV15 TGTGCCACCAGCACCGGGACAGGGGTTATGAACACTGAAGCTTTCTTT CATSTGTGVMNTEAFF
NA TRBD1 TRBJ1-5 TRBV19 TGTGCCAGTAGTATTGAGGGGGACAGTTATAGCAATCAGCCCCAGCATTTT CASSIEGDSYSNQPQHF
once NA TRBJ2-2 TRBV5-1 TGCGCCAGCAGCTTGGTGCGGGTCTCGAACACCGGGGAGCTGTTTTTT CASSLVRVSNTGELFF
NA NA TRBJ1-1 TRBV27 TGTGCCAGCAGTTTGGGCCCCCGGGGGACTGAAGCTTTCTTT CASSLGPRGTEAFF
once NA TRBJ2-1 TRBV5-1 TGCGCCAGCAGCACCGGGAATGAGCAGTTCTTC CASSTGNEQFF
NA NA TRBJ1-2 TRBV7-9 TGTGCCAGCAGCTACCCCTTATTGGAGCCAAGCGGCTACACCTTC CASSYPLLEPSGYTF
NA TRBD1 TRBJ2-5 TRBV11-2 TGTGCCAGCAACGTTTGGGGGACCGGGACAGGGACGGAGGAGACCCAGTACTTC CASNVWGTGTGTEETQYF
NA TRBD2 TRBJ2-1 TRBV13 TGTGCCAGCAGCCACGGGACTAGCGGGTACAATGAGCAGTTCTTC CASSHGTSGYNEQFF
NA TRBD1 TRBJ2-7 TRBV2 TGTGCCAGCAGTGAGGAACTACAGGGGGTCGGTAACGAGCAGTACTTC CASSEELQGVGNEQYF
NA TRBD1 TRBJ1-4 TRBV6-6 TGTGCCAGCAGTTACGACAGGGGTCCGGAAAAACTGTTTTTT CASSYDRGPEKLFF
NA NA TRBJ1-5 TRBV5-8 TGTGCCAGCAGCCCAGACAGGTCCAATCAGCCCCAGCATTTT CASSPDRSNQPQHF
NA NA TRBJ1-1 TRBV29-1 TGCAGCGTTGAACCAGGGGAGGGCACTGAAGCTTTCTTT CSVEPGEGTEAFF
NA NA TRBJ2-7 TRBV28 TGTGCCAGCAGTTCCTCTAGGGAGCTCTCCTACGAGCAGTACTTC CASSSSRELSYEQYF